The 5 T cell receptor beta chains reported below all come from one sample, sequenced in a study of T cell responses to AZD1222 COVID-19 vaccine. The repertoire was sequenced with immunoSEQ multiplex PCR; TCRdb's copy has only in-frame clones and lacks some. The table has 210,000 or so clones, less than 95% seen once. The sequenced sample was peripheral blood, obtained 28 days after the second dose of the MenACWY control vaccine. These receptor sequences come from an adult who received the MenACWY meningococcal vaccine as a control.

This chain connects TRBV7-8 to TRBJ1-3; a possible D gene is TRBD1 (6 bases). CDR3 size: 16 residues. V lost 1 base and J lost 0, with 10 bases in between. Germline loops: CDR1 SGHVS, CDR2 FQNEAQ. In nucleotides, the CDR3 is TGTGCCAGCAGCTTAGAAGACAGGCCCTCTGGAAACACCATATATTTT. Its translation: CASSLEDRPSGNTIYF.

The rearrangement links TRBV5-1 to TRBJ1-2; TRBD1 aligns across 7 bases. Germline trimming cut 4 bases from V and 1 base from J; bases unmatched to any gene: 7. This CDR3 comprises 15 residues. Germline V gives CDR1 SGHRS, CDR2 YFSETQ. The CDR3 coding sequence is TGCGCCAGCAGCGCGTTACAGGGGATTAACTATGGCTACACCTTC. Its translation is CASSALQGINYGYTF.

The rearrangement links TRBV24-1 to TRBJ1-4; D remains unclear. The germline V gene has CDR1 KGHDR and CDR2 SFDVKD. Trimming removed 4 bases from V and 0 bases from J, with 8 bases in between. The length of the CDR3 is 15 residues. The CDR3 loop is CATSDPKATNEKLFF. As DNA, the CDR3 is TGTGCCACCAGTGACCCGAAGGCAACTAATGAAAAACTGTTTTTT.

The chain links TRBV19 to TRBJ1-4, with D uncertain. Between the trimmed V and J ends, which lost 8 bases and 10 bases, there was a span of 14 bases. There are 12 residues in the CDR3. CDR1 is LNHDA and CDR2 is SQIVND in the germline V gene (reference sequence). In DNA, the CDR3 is TGTGCCAGTGTGACTCCGGGTCGAAAACTGTTTTTT. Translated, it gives CASVTPGRKLFF.

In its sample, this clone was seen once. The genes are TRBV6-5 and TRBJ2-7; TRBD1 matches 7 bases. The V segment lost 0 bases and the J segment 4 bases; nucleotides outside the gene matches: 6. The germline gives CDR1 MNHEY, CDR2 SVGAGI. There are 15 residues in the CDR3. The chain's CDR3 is CASSYSNRGEYEQYF. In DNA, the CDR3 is TGTGCCAGCAGTTACTCCAACAGGGGCGAGTACGAGCAGTACTTC.